This T cell receptor (beta chain) was sequenced for a study of T cell changes during pregnancy in multiple sclerosis. TCRdb's table, derived via immunoSEQ multiplex PCR, lists solely in-frame clones and lacks some. The sample lists 35,000 or so clones; around 90% were seen once. Looked up from germline, CDR1 is MNHNS and CDR2 is SASEGT. The CDR3 loop spans 15 amino acids. V was trimmed by 3 bases and J by 3 bases, leaving 13 bases between them. Sequences were derived from CD4+ T cells from peripheral blood mononuclear cells, sampled after pregnancy. V gene TRBV6-1 combines with J gene TRBJ2-3, with D perhaps TRBD1 (5 bases). The receptor was isolated from a female donor in good health, enrolled as a control in a pregnancy study. The CDR3 coding sequence is TGTGCCAGCAGTGATAACGGGCCAGGGACAGATACGCAGTATTTT. Translation gives CASSDNGPGTDTQYF.